This T cell receptor beta chain came from a study of cytomegalovirus exposure and HLA in healthy donors (dated by TCRdb to 2017 to 2019). Describing the broader study: According to an earlier analysis of a few hundred of the donors, about 179 million T cells yielded 95 million to 140 million unique TCR beta sequences and about 300 Gb of sequence data. An early release that covered some 640 HLA-typed donors contained about 300 gigabases of sequencing data and roughly 84 million unique TCR sequences. Of the 398 genotyped donors, approximately 83% fell in the genetic ancestry cluster associated with self-reported Caucasian donors. The study aimed to test whether cataloging public T cell receptors could reveal signatures of past pathogen exposure. The study used immunosequencing to profile the T cell repertoires of under 700 subjects and linked those repertoires to cytomegalovirus serostatus. In addition to the first cohort of approximately 670 subjects, a separate validation cohort of 120 different subjects was used. High-throughput TCR immunosequencing, statistical association of individual TCRs with disease status, and machine learning were combined to predict cytomegalovirus infection status. In a later analysis, previously published TCR beta repertoires from more than 500 donors were re-analyzed and high-resolution HLA genotyping was added so that TCR occurrence patterns could be studied. In the later analysis, no new phenotypic data were used to find candidate immune exposures; instead, reliance was placed on TCR beta sequences and their occurrence across donors. An earlier analysis of 500 to 650 of the donors applied high-throughput TCR beta sequencing to assess whether each TCR beta V gene segment acted as functional or pseudogenic. Donor age, sex, ethnicity and CMV serostatus were compiled alongside the repertoire data. Genome-wide SNP genotypes for about 65% of the 666 donors were used in a later genetic analysis, which treated that subset as a discovery cohort. All discovery cohort repertoires had been generated using a single sequencing platform. HLA typing covered class I and class II loci at four-digit resolution. The number of donors typed differed by locus, with 629-630 for A, B, C, DRB1 and DQB1, about 500 for DQA1, 606 for DPA1, and around 430 for DPB1. Because of strong linkage in the cohort, a handful of DR-DQ haplotypes were treated as single units for association and clustering. Among some 400 genotyped donors of the cohort, an average of around 250,000 unique TCR beta nucleotide sequences was sequenced per donor, of which about 18% were non-productive.

General study outcomes and caveats: Sequencing depth was assumed to be roughly uniform across donors in the presence/absence analyses, though that assumption may not hold. Strong co-occurrence of HLA alleles, especially DR and DQ, made assigning TCR associations to individual alleles difficult. The sequencing pipeline was judged likely to have produced a cluster of highly shared sequence variants as a technical artifact. A later genetic analysis reported fewer N-insertions in productive TCRs among donors in an Asian-associated ancestry cluster than the roughly 700-donor mean. It was suggested by the authors that the approach could potentially be generalized to other disease states and immunological phenotypes. Because counts were too low, 15 or so rarely observed V segments, including chromosome 9 orphons, were excluded from the earlier analysis of 587 of the donors. A later analysis found that most CMV-associated TCR beta chains appeared HLA-restricted, with HLA associations seemingly driven largely by CMV exposure. Broadly in line with IMGT annotations, most TCR beta V segments showed up in productive rearrangements about 87% or about 30% of the time in an earlier analysis of 450 to 750 of the donors. Immune exposure information for the cohort was limited to CMV serostatus. The 87-base-pair reads could not distinguish some IMGT-functional V segments, including TRBV6-2 and TRBV6-3, so those segments were excluded. While some public TCRs were present in many individuals, most TCR sequences turned up only very rarely across donors. Linkage disequilibrium might explain the correlated functional status among segregating V segments, but an unknown experimental factor could not be excluded. In a later analysis, HLA-associated TCR beta chains showed more clonal expansion and lower generation probabilities than non-associated chains that were equally common. Because some donors lacked HLA typing at each locus, the association tests relied only on the typed subset. A later analysis found that TCR association rates varied across HLA loci, with DRB1 alleles showing the most associated TCRs and HLA-C alleles the fewest. Cytomegalovirus status was reported to be diagnosed by the classifier with high specificity and sensitivity in both the original and validation cohorts. In the study, about 150 TCR beta chains were listed as associated with cytomegalovirus. In vitro tests confirmed that three of the cytomegalovirus-associated TCR beta chains recognize cytomegalovirus antigens. In a later analysis, several top co-occurrence clusters were reported to appear linked to parvovirus B19, influenza, CMV and Epstein-Barr virus. A further reported finding was that TCR beta sequences accurately predicted the HLA-A and HLA-B alleles for most subjects in the first cohort. Only TCR beta chains were sequenced in this cohort, and the absence of alpha or paired-chain data limited detectable features. A later genetic analysis associated a missense DCLRE1C variant with V-gene and J-gene trimming of TCR beta chains, and an independent cohort replicated the association. In a later analysis, around 15,000 TCR beta sequences were associated with specific HLA alleles at a false discovery rate of 0.05.

Libraries were constructed by the immunoSEQ multiplex PCR assay. A mixture of 60 forward primers for TCR Vbeta segments and 13 reverse primers for TCR Jbeta segments was used in the multiplex PCR. The CDR3 region of rearranged TCR beta genes was amplified from genomic DNA by a multiplex PCR assay. The Illumina HiSeq System was used to sequence the amplified TCR beta libraries as 87-base-pair reads. Turning to the authors' computational methods: A later analysis counted some 74 million unique TCR beta chains across the 550 to 750 repertoires, and around 9.9 million of these chains were shared by at least two donors. To remove PCR and sequencing errors, raw reads were error-corrected and collapsed into unique sequences using a nearest-neighbor algorithm that merged closely related sequences. Alignment of CDR3 sequences to IMGT reference sequences was used to assign V, D and J gene segments. For a sequence to be retained, a match of at least six nucleotides was required to both a V gene segment and a J gene segment. Rearrangements were called productive when the CDR3 lacked stop codons and stayed in frame with V and J; all others were non-productive. Following IMGT convention, CDR3 was defined as the stretch from the second conserved V-encoded cysteine up to the conserved J-encoded phenylalanine. In an earlier analysis of roughly 610 of the donors, sequences lacking an unambiguous match to a single V gene segment were excluded. An earlier analysis of several hundred of the donors called V segments functional above 56.7% productive rearrangements and segregating when the between-donor standard deviation exceeded 5%. A statistical classification framework was built to diagnose cytomegalovirus status from the catalog of TCR beta chain sequences. In a later analysis, TCR nucleotide sequences were compared against IMGT/GENE-DB human TR gene sequences so that V and J genes could be assigned. Using the TCRdist pipeline, a later analysis assigned CDR3 sequences along with most-parsimonious VDJ recombination scenarios. In a later analysis, each TCR beta chain was defined by its CDR3 amino acid sequence together with its V-gene family, and reads lacking a unique V-gene family were excluded. As a way to deal with suspected cross-contamination and a sequencing artifact, a later analysis dropped 450 to 600 nucleotide sequences that were highly shared and had low generation probability. A later analysis calculated a clonal expansion index for each public chain from normalized within-repertoire ranks of inferred template counts. A later analysis computed generation probabilities with a VDJ recombination model fitted to out-of-frame rearrangements, and checked the results against IGoR. Hypergeometric tests were used in a later analysis to score TCR-TCR, TCR-HLA and TCR-CMV co-occurrence, with a repertoire-size bias correction applied to the TCR pairs. False discovery rates were estimated in a later analysis by permuting HLA or CMV assignments 20 times. A later analysis grouped co-occurring TCRs with DBSCAN, adding TCRdist sequence similarity when clustering within HLA-allele-positive subsets. For co-occurrence clustering, repertoires with fewer than 30,000 or more than 120,000 public chains were excluded, along with 4 to 6 repertoires with anomalous nucleotide sharing. The source is immuneACCESS, and TCRdb retained only in-frame sequences with V and J called. Part of the clones is not carried over; for the studies checked, unresolved V genes explain less than half of this, and the remainder is unexplained. Clonal size and the V and J genes are those of that table, whereas D and trimming came from the DNA. For this sample the table gives roughly 130,000 clones, of which more than 55% were detected only once. The top ten hold 1.5% to 1.9% of the sample.

Between the V and J ends, shortened by 3 bases and 2 bases respectively, the junction contains 9 bases. Including cysteine and phenylalanine, the CDR3 has 14 amino acids. Only the CDR3 DNA stays, 42 bases, in frame from base 1. From the germline V gene, CDR1 is SGHRS and CDR2 is YFSETQ. In total, approximately 610 healthy bone marrow donors made up the cohort. At the time of sampling, every cohort member was nominally healthy, though immune exposures that went unrecorded were likely present. The donor tested CMV seronegative, placing the donor among the 350 to 400 seronegative members of the cohort. A peripheral blood sample was collected from each donor, and TCR beta sequencing was performed on peripheral blood mononuclear cells. The Qiagen DNeasy Blood Extraction Kit was used to extract genomic DNA from the blood cell samples. This clone was seen more than once but under ten times. Its antigen is unknown. One base away there is no much larger clone; base qualities are not given.

The chain is assembled from TRBV5-1 and TRBJ2-1; TRBD2 might be the D gene, on 5 matching bases. Sequencing was performed on PBMCs. The receptor comes from a man in his late teens or twenties in good health and CMV-seronegative. The nucleotide sequence reads TGCGCCAGCAGCTCGGGAAGAACCTACAATGAGCAGTTCTTC. Its translation is CASSSGRTYNEQFF. When the CDR3 is completed using the reference TRBV5-1 and TRBJ2-1 genes on either side, the full variable domain is KAGVTQTPRYLIKTRGQQVTLSCSPISGHRSVSWYQQTPGQGLQFLFEYFSETQRNKGNFPGRFSGRQFSNSRSEMNVSTLELGDSALYLCASSSGRTYNEQFFGPGTRLTVL.